The rows below give T cell receptor beta chains drawn from one sample of a study of T cell repertoires in cytomegalovirus infection. TCRdb re-called the reads with MiXCR, one entry per CDR3 protein. The data hold over 150,000 distinct CDR3 sequences, with around 14% observed a single time. The sequenced material came from PBMCs. These receptors all stem from a human donor in good health (CMV status not recorded). Some clones in this sample may be carry-over from other donors' samples. CDR3s include the opening cysteine and the closing phenylalanine or tryptophan. The D gene is left open where the match is weak. Rows give clone size only sometimes, using once, few, many, or a class for an expanded clone.

CDR3	DNA	V	size	J	D
CSAISYRDNPYEQYF	TGCAGTGCTATTAGTTACCGGGACAACCCCTACGAGCAGTACTTC	TRBV20-1	-	TRBJ2-7	-
CASSPVISSYNEQFF	TGTGCCAGCAGCCCCGTGATTAGCTCCTACAATGAGCAGTTCTTC	TRBV7-2	-	TRBJ2-1	-
CASSLVGGQFGGGYTF	TGTGCCAGCAGCTTAGTCGGGGGACAGTTCGGAGGTGGCTACACCTTC	TRBV7-3	-	TRBJ1-2	TRBD1
CSARGTQTGYEQYF	TGCAGTGCTAGAGGGACCCAGACAGGCTACGAGCAGTACTTC	TRBV20-1	few	TRBJ2-7	-
CASTRTGGFTEAFF	TGTGCCAGCACCCGGACAGGGGGGTTCACTGAAGCTTTCTTT	TRBV28	many	TRBJ1-1	TRBD1
CASRLRGRAGDEQFF	TGTGCCAGCAGACTGCGAGGGAGGGCCGGAGATGAGCAGTTCTTC	TRBV7-2	many	TRBJ2-1	TRBD2
CASSLSGRGGRNEQFF	TGTGCCAGCAGCTTATCCGGGAGGGGGGGTAGAAATGAGCAGTTCTTC	TRBV7-9	many	TRBJ2-1	TRBD2
CASSLPFGTASNQPQHF	TGTGCCAGCAGTTTACCCTTCGGGACGGCAAGCAATCAGCCCCAGCATTTT	TRBV28	many	TRBJ1-5	-
CASSETIRNGRDNSPLHF	TGTGCCAGCAGTGAAACAATTAGGAATGGGCGGGATAATTCACCCCTCCACTTT	TRBV25-1	many	TRBJ1-6	-
CSARTSGNTEAFF	TGCAGTGCTAGGACCTCGGGGAACACTGAAGCTTTCTTT	TRBV20-1	-	TRBJ1-1	-